These 16 T cell receptor beta chains originate from one sample sequenced in a study of T cell repertoires in cytomegalovirus infection (dated 2019 in TCRdb). The treatment or condition label, read with the paper, signifies: in vitro stimulation with specific CMV peptide epitopes to enrich CMV-specific T cells. The antigens for these receptors are not known. Reads for this sample came from an Illumina HiSeq 1500. The public reads were reanalyzed by TCRdb: fastp trimming at Q25, MiXCR alignment, in-frame beta chains only. Here each entry gathers all rows of one CDR3 protein and keeps the most common genes and DNA. The sample table shows hundreds of thousands of distinct CDR3 sequences, and more than 25% are seen once. In total, the top ten clones hold over 13% of the sample. The sequences come from cultured CD8+ T cells from PBMCs, collected from culture after CMV antigen stimulation. These receptors all come from a human donor in good health (CMV status not recorded). Some clones in this sample may be carry-over from other donors' samples.

This clonotype was detected ten times or more. The chain combines TRBV7-8 with TRBJ2-1, with TRBD1 identical over 8 bases. The CDR3 contains 16 residues. After removal of 1 base from V and 3 bases from J, the junction contained 5 bases not matched to a gene. In germline, CDR1 is SGHVS, CDR2 FQNEAQ. DNA for the CDR3: TGTGCCAGCAGCTTAGTAGAGGGGACAGGCTACAATGAGCAGTTCTTC. Its protein is CASSLVEGTGYNEQFF.

The chain joins TRBV27 to TRBJ1-2; a possible D gene is TRBD1 (5 bases). Per the germline V gene, CDR1 is MNHEY and CDR2 is SMNVEV (reference sequence). The CDR3 is made up of 15 amino acids. The V and J ends lost 5 bases and 3 bases respectively, with 16 bases between them. Here the CDR3 reads CASSEGPPKDYGYTF. CDR3 sequence (DNA): TGTGCCAGCAGTGAGGGACCGCCCAAGGACTATGGCTACACCTTC.

At least ten counts were recorded for this clonotype. The chain carries TRBV28 and TRBJ2-3; the match to TRBD1 covers 9 bases. V lost 6 bases, J lost 5 bases, and 6 bases stayed unmatched. The CDR3 sequence is 14 residues long. The germline CDR1 and CDR2 sequences are MDHEN and SYDVKM. The CDR3 sequence is CASSPPGQGDTQYF. Here the CDR3 DNA reads TGTGCCAGCAGCCCCCCGGGACAGGGAGATACGCAGTATTTT.

The V and J genes are TRBV10-3 and TRBJ2-5; 7 bases agree with TRBD2. V shed 6 bases, J shed 5 bases, and the junction held 12 bases outside the gene matches. This CDR3 spans 15 amino acids. Germline assignment: CDR1 ENHRY and CDR2 SYGVKD. CDR3 coding DNA: TGTGCCATCAGCGAGAACGGACTAGATGGGGAGACCCAGTACTTC. Translation gives CAISENGLDGETQYF.

Remarks on this clonotype: A clone one base away is much larger, so this may be a read error. V gene TRBV7-6 combines with J gene TRBJ2-3; D is perhaps TRBD1 (6 bases). The CDR3 loop spans 17 amino acids. CDR1 is SGHVS, CDR2 FNYEAQ, per germline. This CDR3 is CANSLLEGVRSTDTQYF. The CDR3, as DNA: TGTGCCAACAGCTTACTAGAGGGGGTTAGGAGCACAGATACGCAGTATTTT. Full variable domain (outside the CDR3, taken from reference TRBV7-6 and TRBJ2-3): GAGVSQSPRYKVTKRGQDVALRCDPISGHVSLYWYRQALGQGPEFLTYFNYEAQQDKSGLPNDRFSAERPEGSISTLTIQRTEQRDSAMYRCANSLLEGVRSTDTQYFGPGTRLTVL.

The V call is TRBV6-5, the J call TRBJ1-2; the match to TRBD1 covers 12 bases. The germline V gene has CDR1 MNHEY and CDR2 SVGAGI. J lost 1 base, V lost 4 bases, and 7 bases had no gene match. This CDR3 comprises 17 residues. The CDR3 coding sequence is TGTGCCAGCAGTTTCACCGGGACAGGGGGCTTTAACTATGGCTACACCTTC. Translated, it gives CASSFTGTGGFNYGYTF.

This sequence joins TRBV7-9 and TRBJ1-2, with 10 positions matching TRBD1. The CDR3 is 17 residues long. CDR1 and CDR2 from the germline V gene are SEHNR and FQNEAQ (reference sequence). CDR3 nucleotide sequence: TGTGTCAGTACCCCAATCGACGACCGGGACAGGGGACACGGCTACACCTTC. Protein product: CVSTPIDDRDRGHGYTF.

This clonotype was recorded a few times. This chain connects TRBV19 to TRBJ2-1, with D possibly being TRBD2 (6 bases). Germline V gene data show CDR1 as LNHDA and CDR2 as SQIVND (reference sequence). This CDR3 has 13 residues. Trimming removed 1 base at V and 7 bases at J, with 8 bases between. This chain's CDR3 is CASSIGGLNEQFF. In nucleotides, the CDR3 is TGTGCCAGTAGTATAGGGGGACTTAATGAGCAGTTCTTC.

This clonotype was recorded a few times. This sequence joins TRBV4-2 and TRBJ2-2, with 14 nucleotides matching TRBD2. V shed 4 bases, J shed 1 base, and the junction held 5 bases outside the gene matches. Per germline, CDR1 LGHNA and CDR2 YNFKEQ. This CDR3 region has 18 residues. The CDR3 bases are TGTGCCAGCAGCCCCTCGGGACTAGCGGGGGAGAACACCGGGGAGCTGTTTTTT. This translates into CASSPSGLAGENTGELFF.

This clonotype has just a few counts. The chain couples TRBV7-2 to TRBJ2-1; no clear D gene. Trimming took 1 base from V and 9 from J, leaving 7 bases between them. CDR3 length: 12 amino acids. Germline CDR1 SGHTA, CDR2 FQGNSA. The CDR3 coding sequence is TGTGCCAGCAGCTTAGTGGGCAGTGAGCAGTTCTTC. Its translation is CASSLVGSEQFF.

This clonotype was seen a few times. The rearrangement links TRBV7-9 to TRBJ2-1, with D unclear. Trimming shortened V by 2 bases and J by 9 bases, and 8 bases separated the two germline ends. Germline assignment: CDR1 SEHNR and CDR2 FQNEAQ (reference sequence). The CDR3 covers 12 residues. CDR3 nucleotides: TGTGCCAGCAGCTTATCGTACGGTGAGCAGTTCTTC. Protein product: CASSLSYGEQFF.

The chain carries TRBV5-6 and TRBJ1-2, with D tentatively TRBD1 (6 bases). The V gene's germline CDR1 is SGHDT and CDR2 YYEEEE. V shed 4 bases and J shed 5 bases, with 15 bases lying between them. There are 14 residues in the CDR3. CDR3 bases: TGTGCCAGCAGCCCCCAGGGGAGGGCGTATGGCTACACCTTC. It translates to CASSPQGRAYGYTF.

The V call is TRBV12-5, the J call TRBJ1-2; D remains unclear. V lost 4 bases and J lost 3, with 9 bases in between. Per the germline V gene, CDR1 is LGHNT and CDR2 is FRNRAP. This CDR3 contains 13 residues. The CDR3 DNA reads as TGTGCTAGTGGTTCTCCGGGCCACTATGGCTACACCTTC. This sequence encodes CASGSPGHYGYTF.

The CDR3 region is CATSGYRARNEKLFF. The CDR3 DNA reads TGTGCCACCAGCGGCTACAGGGCTCGAAATGAAAAACTGTTTTTT. V is TRBV15 and J is TRBJ1-4; tentative D call: TRBD1 (6 bases). CDR1 and CDR2 from the germline V gene are LNHNV and YYDKDF (reference sequence). The CDR3 has 15 amino acids. Trimming removed 5 bases at V and 5 bases at J, with 15 bases between.

The chain uses TRBV6-2 or TRBV6-3 and TRBJ2-2; D not resolved. V was trimmed by 4 bases and J by 5 bases, leaving 8 bases between them. Germline values: CDR1 MNHEY, CDR2 SVGEGT. This CDR3 spans 13 amino acids. The DNA for the CDR3 is TGTGCCAGCAGTTGGGTCCGAACCGGGGAGCTGTTTTTT. Protein product: CASSWVRTGELFF.

This clonotype was seen ten or more times. J is TRBJ1-1 and V is TRBV7-9; weak D call: TRBD1 (5 bases). V was clipped by 3 bases and J by 4 bases, with 9 bases between them. This CDR3 is built from 13 residues. Germline V gene data show CDR1 as SEHNR and CDR2 as FQNEAQ (reference sequence). In DNA, the CDR3 is TGTGCCAGCAGCTTGGGGGTTTTCACTGAAGCTTTCTTT. As protein: CASSLGVFTEAFF. Based on the CDR3 plus reference TRBV7-9 and TRBJ1-1, the full variable domain is DTGVSQNPRHKITKRGQNVTFRCDPISEHNRLYWYRQTLGQGPEFLTYFQNEAQLEKSRLLSDRFSAERPKGSFSTLEIQRTEQGDSAMYLCASSLGVFTEAFFGQGTRLTVV.